Given below is one TCR beta chain in context. This clone appeared a single time. There is no known antigen for this receptor. No qualities accompany the bases; no much larger clone lies one base away. This specimen comes from a study of blood T cell repertoires in COVID-19 (dated by TCRdb to about 2020). Broadly, across the study: The collaborator samples originated in the United States, Italy and Spain and spanned the acute and convalescent phases of COVID-19. The material from the prospective study consisted of cDNA or gDNA derived from T cells, B-cell-depleted T cells, or PBMCs. The repertoires were made available in a free public database intended to serve as a resource for research on the immune response to SARS-CoV-2. The samples were drawn from the first 160 participants of the ongoing ImmuneRACE study and from 1,254 subjects provided by 6 global collaborators. Nearly every sample came with metadata listing a de-identified subject ID, COVID-19 status, age in years and sex. The dataset comprised deeply sampled blood TCRbeta repertoires from subjects exposed to, actively infected with, or recovered from COVID-19. Where available, HLA class I and class II types were obtained from metadata supplied by the sample provider rather than from assay-based typing.

Overall study results and their limits: The quantity of clinical and demographic metadata differed by source and by participant and was supplied without curation.

TCRbeta CDR3 regions were amplified from genomic DNA using the immunoSEQ Assay, a bias-controlled multiplex PCR. On the authors' methods: Nucleated cell counts per sample were estimated from amplification of reference gene primers within the assay. To quantify the absolute abundance of each unique TCRbeta CDR3 rearrangement, sequence reads were collapsed and filtered. For each sample, productive Simpson clonality was calculated as the square root of Simpson's diversity index over productive rearrangements. TCRdb provides this immuneACCESS table in a form limited to in-frame rearrangements. Some clones are lacking; in checked studies, under half of them reflect an unresolved V gene, and why the rest are absent is not known. The V and J calls and the clone size are those of that table, but D and trimming were determined from the DNA. The sample table holds a few hundred thousand clones, of which about 86% were seen once. The ten most abundant clones make up 1.3% of the sample.

In the prospective study, participants were about 18 to 95 years old, resided in about two dozen geographic areas of the United States, and were enrolled through a virtual design. In the prospective study, participants were assigned to cohorts based on the clinical history participants reported in a screening survey and a study questionnaire. In the prospective study, mobile phlebotomists collected whole blood, serum and a nasopharyngeal or oropharyngeal swab from each participant. Over a 2-month period, participants in the prospective study had the option of providing additional blood draws and questionnaires. Prospective study blood samples were shipped either frozen or at room temperature before DNA extraction. Sequenced input: PBMCs or T cells enriched from blood (not recorded which). The source of this sequence is a woman between 40 and 50 years old with acute COVID-19.

The CDR3 sequence is CAWSGLNTEAFF. The DNA is TGTGCCTGGTCAGGGTTGAACACTGAAGCTTTCTTT. Here the chain combines TRBV30 and TRBJ1-1, with TRBD1 perhaps the D gene, on 5 matching bases. Trimming takes 5 bases from V and 0 bases from J, and the germline ends sit 7 bases apart. CDR1 and CDR2, looked up from the germline V gene (reference sequence), are GTSNPN and SVGIG. Taken from cysteine to phenylalanine, the CDR3 has 12 residues. Just the 36-base CDR3 DNA is kept, in frame starting at base 1.